One sample yielded the 13 T cell receptor beta chains listed below, sequenced in a study of blood T cell repertoires in COVID-19. Produced via immunoSEQ multiplex PCR; TCRdb's table is partial and in-frame only. The sample carries 75,000 to 80,000 clones, around nine tenths recorded once. The sequenced sample consisted of peripheral blood. All receptors come from a human donor in a cohort sampled during active COVID-19.

The CDR3 region is CSVGQGARYEQYF. CDR3 DNA sequence: TGCAGCGTCGGACAGGGGGCTAGGTACGAGCAGTACTTC. The chain has TRBV29-1 and TRBJ2-7; 11 bases match TRBD1. This CDR3 is 13 amino acids long. The junction had 5 bases not matched to a gene; V was cut back by 6 bases and J by 4 bases. Germline assignment: CDR1 SQVTM and CDR2 ANQGSEA.

V and J are TRBV25-1 and TRBJ2-7; 7 nucleotides align to TRBD1. Looked up from germline, CDR1 is MGHDK and CDR2 is SYGVNS. CDR3 length equals 12 residues. With V trimmed by 7 bases and J by 3 bases, 3 bases remained unmatched. CDR3 bases: TGTGCCAGCAAGGGACAGCTCTACGAGCAGTACTTC. It translates to CASKGQLYEQYF.

CDR3 loop: CASSHSGQYEPNYGYTF. CDR3 sequence (DNA): TGCGCCAGCAGTCACTCGGGACAGTACGAACCCAACTATGGCTACACCTTC. The chain recombines TRBV23-1 with TRBJ1-2, with 7 bases identical to TRBD1. TRBV23-1 is an ORF for which the function is uncertain. After removal of 3 bases from V and 2 bases from J, the junction contained 12 bases not matched to a gene. There are 17 residues in the CDR3.

The chain couples TRBV5-1 to TRBJ2-5; perhaps TRBD1 as D (5 bases). Trimming pared 6 bases from V and 3 bases from J, leaving 12 bases between. Germline CDR1 is SGHRS and CDR2 is YFSETQ. This CDR3 is 13 amino acids long. CDR3 sequence (DNA): TGCGCCAGCACCTGGGGCGGAGAAGAGACCCAGTACTTC. Protein product: CASTWGGEETQYF.

In DNA, the CDR3 is TGTGCCAGCAGCTTCTATACAGGGGTAAACAATGAGCAGTTCTTC. It specifies CASSFYTGVNNEQFF. The chain has TRBV7-2 and TRBJ2-1; 7 positions match TRBD1. V was pared by 3 bases and J by 5 bases, with 7 bases of the junction left unmatched. Germline assignment: CDR1 SGHTA and CDR2 FQGNSA. The CDR3 is made up of 15 amino acids.

The chain is built from TRBV19 and TRBJ2-3; 8 bases agree with TRBD1. Unmatched junction bases numbered 9, after V lost 5 bases and J lost 5 bases. The CDR3 length is 15 residues. Germline V gene lookup returns CDR1 LNHDA and CDR2 SQIVND (reference sequence). CDR3 nucleotides: TGTGCCAGTAGTGGGGTGGCAGGGGGCGAAGATACGCAGTATTTT. Translated, it gives CASSGVAGGEDTQYF.

The CDR3 sequence: CASSYPDRVLYEQYF. The CDR3 region has the DNA TGTGCCAGCAGTTACCCCGACAGGGTTCTCTACGAGCAGTACTTC. This sequence joins TRBV6-6 and TRBJ2-7; TRBD1 aligns across 7 bases. J gave up 3 bases and V 2 bases, and 7 bases lay outside the gene matches. The CDR3 is 15 residues long. CDR1 MNHNY and CDR2 SVGAGI come from the germline V gene (reference sequence).

V is TRBV18 and J is TRBJ2-5; tentative D call: TRBD1 (6 bases). The CDR3 runs to 14 residues. Germline values: CDR1 KGHSH, CDR2 LQKENI. V shed 3 bases and J shed 1 base, with 9 bases lying between them. The CDR3 sequence: CASSPDSGQETQYF. The DNA of the CDR3 is TGTGCCAGCTCACCGGACAGTGGCCAAGAGACCCAGTACTTC.

The rearrangement links TRBV5-8 to TRBJ2-3, with 8 bases matching TRBD2. Germline CDR1 SGHTS, CDR2 YDEGEE. The CDR3 consists of 16 residues. V trimming: 0 bases; J trimming: 5 bases; junction bases outside the gene matches: 8. The CDR3 DNA sequence: TGTGCCAGCAGCTTGGCCGGGACTAGAAGAGGAGATACGCAGTATTTT. The encoded protein is CASSLAGTRRGDTQYF.

The chain has TRBV10-2 and TRBJ2-7; 9 nucleotides match TRBD1. Trimming took 10 bases from V and 4 from J; bases not matched to a gene: 14. Germline CDR1 is WSHSY and CDR2 is SAAADI. This CDR3 has 15 amino acids. The CDR3 nucleotides are TGCGCCACCATCCCCCATCCGGGACAGGGTTACGAGCAGTACTTC. This sequence encodes CATIPHPGQGYEQYF.

This chain connects TRBV19 to TRBJ1-5; 9 positions agree with TRBD1. V was clipped by 8 bases and J by 6 bases; unmatched bases: 11. CDR1 and CDR2 (germline): LNHDA, SQIVND (reference sequence). This CDR3 region has 15 residues. The CDR3 sequence is CASVSDRGFSQPQHF. Here the CDR3 DNA reads TGTGCCAGTGTTTCAGACAGGGGGTTCTCTCAGCCCCAGCATTTT.

This CDR3 reads CASSGSAGVPTQYF. The CDR3 coding sequence is TGTGCCAGCAGTGGGAGTGCGGGGGTGCCGACCCAGTACTTC. The chain has TRBV2 and TRBJ2-5; 7 positions match TRBD2. J gave up 7 bases and V 4 bases, and 9 bases lay outside the gene matches. The CDR3 totals 14 residues. Germline V CDR1 and CDR2: SNHLY, FYNNEI.

V is TRBV10-3 and J is TRBJ2-7; D is possibly TRBD2 (5 bases). Germline CDR1 is ENHRY and CDR2 is SYGVKD. V dropped 6 bases and J dropped 7 bases, with 28 bases sitting between them. This CDR3 region has 17 residues. This CDR3 is CAISKVQVGGSREEQYF. The CDR3, as DNA: TGTGCCATCAGCAAAGTCCAAGTCGGCGGGTCTAGGGAGGAGCAGTACTTC.